Below, one TCR beta chain is given with its context. The source of the sample is a study of blood T cell repertoires in COVID-19. Across the study: The United States, Italy and Spain supplied acute and convalescent COVID-19 samples. Nucleic acid was either cDNA or gDNA, and it came from T cells, B-cell-depleted T cells, or PBMCs.

In the authors' methods: For nucleated cells, counts were estimated from reference gene primer amplification. The table came from immunoSEQ multiplex PCR; TCRdb's copy has only in-frame clones and leaves some out. V and J calls and clone size come straight from that table; D and trimming were deduced from the DNA. The top ten hold 3.5% to 4% of the sample, which has some 150,000 clones, 80% to 90% seen once. Trimming removed 5 bases from V and 6 bases from J, with 14 bases in between. Germline-derived CDR1 and CDR2 are SGHAT and FQDESV (reference sequence). The CDR3 has 15 amino acids. The TCR originated in a woman aged 55 to 70 who had recovered from COVID-19. This chain joins TRBV11-1 and TRBJ1-6; D call uncertain. Source material: peripheral blood. The CDR3 region is CASSPERVGNSPLHF. DNA of the CDR3: TGTGCCAGCAGCCCGGAGAGGGTCGGTAATTCACCCCTCCACTTT.